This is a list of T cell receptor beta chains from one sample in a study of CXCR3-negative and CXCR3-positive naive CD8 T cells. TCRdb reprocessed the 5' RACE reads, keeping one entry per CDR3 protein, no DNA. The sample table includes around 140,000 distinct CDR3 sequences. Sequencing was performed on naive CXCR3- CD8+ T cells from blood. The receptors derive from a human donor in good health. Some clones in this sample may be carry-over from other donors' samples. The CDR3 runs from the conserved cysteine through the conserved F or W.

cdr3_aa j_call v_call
CASSPTGGPYGYTF TRBJ1-2 TRBV12-3/TRBV12-4
CASSLYGGNPDEQYF TRBJ2-7 TRBV7-3
CASRTGGSEETQYF TRBJ2-5 TRBV7-9
CASSQHFRREGLYEQYF TRBJ2-7 TRBV14
CASSYSGGLSTDTQYF TRBJ2-3 TRBV6-5
CASTGSQVEQYF TRBJ2-7 TRBV6-2/TRBV6-3
CASSVRGLAGGITQYF TRBJ2-7 TRBV9
CASSQVGGGKETQYF TRBJ2-5 TRBV4-1
CASSERHQLTDTQYF TRBJ2-3 TRBV2
CASSSDRAEGETQYF TRBJ2-5 TRBV12-3/TRBV12-4
CASRPGTGFLQYF TRBJ2-7 TRBV2
CASSDRENTGELLF TRBJ2-2 TRBV11-2
CASSLGTSDPGWGMNTEAFF TRBJ1-1 TRBV7-2
CASWGGPGGPTDTQYF TRBJ2-3 TRBV19
CASSHGLAGFETQYF TRBJ2-5 TRBV25-1
CSVTAVDIGEQFF TRBJ2-1 TRBV29-1
CSVSAGGNSFTGELFF TRBJ2-2 TRBV29-1
CASSHLSGLILNEQFF TRBJ2-1 TRBV3-1
CASTEYSSGYTF TRBJ1-2 TRBV6-2/TRBV6-3
CASSFPRGDSLPGREKLFF TRBJ1-4 TRBV12-3/TRBV12-4
CASSWSRGRTEAFF TRBJ1-1 TRBV28
CASTSGAYEQYF TRBJ2-7 TRBV6-5
CASSQWTGPNYEQYF TRBJ2-7 TRBV6-5
CAISESIGGGGRLNEQFF TRBJ2-1 TRBV10-3
CASSSPYPRTGTSDPTDTQYF TRBJ2-3 TRBV28
CSARKGGRGAYEQYF TRBJ2-7 TRBV20-1
CASSYRQGLYEQYF TRBJ2-7 TRBV4-1
CASSLGTGVPEAFF TRBJ1-1 TRBV12-3/TRBV12-4
CASNDRASYEQYF TRBJ2-7 TRBV5-4